The clone carrying this T cell receptor (beta chain) was detected ten times or more. What it binds is not known. This record belongs to a study of response to subunit inactivated influenza vaccine. Germline loops: CDR1 MDHEN, CDR2 SYDVKM. The CDR3 runs to 12 residues. V lost 4 bases, J lost 0 bases, and 3 bases lay in between. A single record per CDR3 protein comes from TCRdb applying MiXCR to the RT-PCR reads. The sample lists just over 300,000 distinct CDR3 sequences, 20% to 25% occurring once. Study-wide points: Each seasonal influenza vaccination recruits few new T cells, the authors suggested.

The receptor's source is a man between 50 and 69 years old who received an inactivated influenza vaccine. The V and J genes are TRBV28 and TRBJ1-1; unclear D gene. This specimen consisted of PBMCs from blood, obtained roughly 20 months after vaccination. The CDR3: CASSWVNTEAFF. The CDR3 nucleotides are TGTGCCAGCAGTTGGGTGAACACTGAAGCTTTCTTT. The full variable domain, rest sourced from reference TRBV28 and TRBJ1-1, is DVKVTQSSRYLVKRTGEKVFLECVQDMDHENMFWYRQDPGLGLRLIYFSYDVKMKEKGDIPEGYSVSREKKERFSLILESASTNQTSMYLCASSWVNTEAFFGQGTRLTVV.